The present T cell receptor (beta chain) was sequenced within a study of blood T cells in healthy people across ages (dated by TCRdb to between 2015 and 2017). With respect to the entire study: In model experiments, template switching captured roughly one uniquely barcoded TCR beta cDNA molecule for every two T cells. Using deep sequencing normalized with unique cDNA molecular identifiers, the study measured how TCR beta repertoire diversity changes with age. The donors were divided into four age groups: young (average about 16 years), middle-aged (roughly 40), aged (roughly 60) and long-lived (about 80). To avoid experimental bias, donors of different ages were spread randomly across the sequencing lanes. Using the same blood draw, the study looked at two additional independent replicas of 1 million unique cDNA reads for two donors, one aged 18 to 30 and the other aged 80 or older.

V loses 3 bases of germline sequence and J loses 4 bases, and the interval between the two ends is 17 bases. From its cysteine to its phenylalanine, the CDR3 spans 15 amino acids. The entry retains the CDR3 DNA only, 45 bases that are in frame from base 1. From a lookup of the germline V gene (reference sequence), CDR1 and CDR2 are DFQATT and SNEGSKA. What the research found in general, with its limitations: Conclusive comparison of naive and antigen-experienced compartments was prevented by the profiling of bulk unsorted PBMCs. Estimates of total diversity from one million sequenced T cells were regarded as lower bounds and underestimates. Because the CMV infection status of the donors was unknown, age-related changes in expanded clonotypes may potentially have been confounded. There was a strong correlation between observed TCR beta diversity and the percentage of naive T cells measured by flow cytometry. Observed TCR beta diversity per million T cells fell roughly linearly with age, and a significant reduction was already apparent by age roughly 40. The long-lived group showed more naive CD4+ T cells, fewer expanded clones and increased TCR diversity than the aged group, suggesting age selection.

Concerning this clonotype: It has no known antigen specificity. No base quality values were provided; no much bigger clone lies one nucleotide off.

Receptor amplification or capture employed 5' RACE. Instrument on record: Illumina HiSeq 2500. The second PCR ran for about 6 to 12 cycles and used a J-beta primer mix along with a sample-barcoded 5' primer. A template-switch 5' adaptor carrying 12 random nucleotides introduced a unique molecular identifier onto each TCR beta cDNA molecule. Each sample yielded at least 3 million CDR3-containing paired-end reads. First-strand cDNA synthesis was performed from all RNA using the Mint cDNA synthesis kit, with priming by a TRBC-specific oligonucleotide. Following uracil-DNA glycosylase treatment, all cDNA underwent a first 18-cycle PCR with the universal primers M1SS and BC2_uni_R. The authors processed their data as follows. Each sample was normalized by randomly selecting 1 million high-quality reads, each carrying a distinct molecular identifier. Reads with shared molecular identifiers were discarded instead of being binned into consensus sequences. CDR3 identification, clonotype clustering and error correction used MiTCR with a Q25 quality threshold and the strictest error-elimination algorithm. A nonparametric unseen species model using Euler transformation provided a lower-bound estimate of total TCR beta diversity. The public reads were reanalyzed by TCRdb: fastp trimming at Q25, MiXCR alignment, in-frame beta chains only. Under each unique CDR3 protein, matching rows form one entry showing the most common genes and DNA. These V and J calls are TCRdb output, not the study's own analysis. This sample holds 700,000 to 950,000 distinct CDR3 sequences; roughly 47% were observed only once. 20% to 25% of the sample is taken by the ten largest.

Donors were 35 to 40 systemically healthy Caucasian individuals from Russia aged about 6 to 100 years. Each donor gave 8 to 10 milliliters of peripheral blood, drawn into EDTA-treated Vacutainer tubes. Ficoll-Paque density-gradient centrifugation was used to isolate PBMCs, with at least 7 million per sample. Total RNA, at least 5 micrograms per sample, was extracted from PBMCs with Trizol reagent. For every donor, flow cytometry on a PBMC aliquot measured the percentage of naive CD45RAhigh/CD27high T cells. Material: blood. Here the chain combines TRBV20-1 and TRBJ2-3; the D gene is perhaps TRBD2, from 5 matching bases. The clonotype was recovered from a woman aged 55-75 years in good health. The nucleotides read TGCAGTGCTAGCGGATACGAGGGTCTCGCAGATACGCAGTATTTT. Translated, this gives CSASGYEGLADTQYF.